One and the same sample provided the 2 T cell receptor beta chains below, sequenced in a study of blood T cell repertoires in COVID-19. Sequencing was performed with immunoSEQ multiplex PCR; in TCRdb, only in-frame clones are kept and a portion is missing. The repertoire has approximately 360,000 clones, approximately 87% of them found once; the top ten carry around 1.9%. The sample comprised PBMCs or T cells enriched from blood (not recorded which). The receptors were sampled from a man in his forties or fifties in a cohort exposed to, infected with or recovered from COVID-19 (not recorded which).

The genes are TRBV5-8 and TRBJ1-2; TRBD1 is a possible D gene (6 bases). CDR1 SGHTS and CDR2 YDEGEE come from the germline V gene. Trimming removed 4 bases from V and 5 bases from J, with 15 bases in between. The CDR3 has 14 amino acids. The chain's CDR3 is CASSPDSRYYGYTF. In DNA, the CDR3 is TGTGCCAGCAGCCCGGACAGCCGTTATTATGGCTACACCTTC. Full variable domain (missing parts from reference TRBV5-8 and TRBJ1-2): EAGVTQSPTHLIKTRGQQATLRCSPISGHTSVYWYQQALGLGLQFLLWYDEGEERNRGNFPPRFSGRQFPNYSSELNVNALELEDSALYLCASSPDSRYYGYTFGSGTRLTVV.

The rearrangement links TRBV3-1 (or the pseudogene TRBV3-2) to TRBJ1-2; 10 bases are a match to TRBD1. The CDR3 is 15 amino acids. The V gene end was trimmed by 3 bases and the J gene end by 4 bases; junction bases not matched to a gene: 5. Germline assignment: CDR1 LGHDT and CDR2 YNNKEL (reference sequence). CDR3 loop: CASSQTGGIGYGYTF. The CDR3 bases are TGTGCCAGCAGCCAGACAGGGGGCATCGGCTATGGCTACACCTTC.